These 30 T cell receptor beta chains share one sample of origin, sequenced in a study of blood T cell repertoires in COVID-19. The protocol was immunoSEQ multiplex PCR, while the TCRdb copy is restricted to in-frame clones and leaves out a portion. The sample lists about 290,000 clones, 85% to 90% occurring once. Sequencing was carried out using peripheral blood. The receptors were gathered from a woman in her twenties or thirties with COVID-19, enrolled during active disease.

The CDR3, as DNA: TGTGCCAGCATTAAAACAGGGGGCTCCTACAATGAGCAGTTCTTC. It codes for CASIKTGGSYNEQFF. V is TRBV5-5 and J is TRBJ2-1, with 8 bases lining up with TRBD1. The CDR3 length is 15 residues. CDR1 and CDR2 from the germline V gene are SGHKS and YYEKEE (reference sequence). V was pared by 6 bases and J by 0 bases, with 5 bases of the junction left unmatched.

In DNA form, the CDR3 reads TGTGCCAGCAGACTAGCGGGGGCCACCGGGGAGCTGTTTTTT. Its translation: CASRLAGATGELFF. The chain combines TRBV28 with TRBJ2-2; TRBD2 matches 11 bases. The CDR3 contains 14 residues. After removal of 6 bases from V and 4 bases from J, the junction contained 1 base not matched to a gene. In germline, CDR1 is MDHEN, CDR2 SYDVKM.

The chain employs TRBV7-9 and TRBJ1-3; D perhaps matches TRBD1 (5 bases). The V gene's germline CDR1 is SEHNR and CDR2 FQNEAQ (reference sequence). The CDR3 is made up of 19 amino acids. Trimming stripped 5 bases from V and 2 bases from J, with 25 bases between. The chain's CDR3 is CASSPHRGEIINPGNTIYF. The DNA for the CDR3 is TGTGCCAGCAGCCCCCACCGGGGGGAAATTATTAACCCTGGAAACACCATATATTTT.

Of note for this clone: At the DNA level, this CDR3 is encoded by other sequences in the same sample as well. V is TRBV9 and J is TRBJ1-3, with D possibly being TRBD1 (6 bases). In germline, CDR1 is SGDLS, CDR2 YYNGEE. V lost 0 bases and J lost 0, with 7 bases in between. The CDR3 has 15 amino acids. CDR3 sequence (DNA): TGTGCCAGCAGCGTAGGAGGGGGCTCTGGAAACACCATATATTTT. Encoded protein: CASSVGGGSGNTIYF.

J is TRBJ2-5 and V is TRBV27, with no clear D. V dropped 5 bases and J dropped 7 bases, with 14 bases sitting between them. The CDR3 has 13 residues. Germline CDR1 MNHEY, CDR2 SMNVEV (reference sequence). CDR3 region: CASSSSPRGTQYF. For the CDR3, the DNA is TGTGCCAGCAGTAGCTCCCCCCGTGGGACCCAGTACTTC.

The chain has TRBV11-2 and TRBJ1-1; 7 bases fit TRBD1. The CDR3 is 12 amino acids. The junction had 0 bases not matched to a gene; V was cut back by 4 bases and J by 4 bases. Germline CDR1 is SGHAT and CDR2 is FQNNGV. CDR3: CASSSGGTEAFF. The DNA for the CDR3 is TGTGCCAGCAGCTCAGGGGGCACTGAAGCTTTCTTT.

The genes are TRBV4-1 and TRBJ1-1, with D perhaps matching TRBD1 (6 bases). The CDR3 contains 15 residues. V was clipped by 3 bases and J by 5 bases, with 16 bases between them. Per the germline V gene, CDR1 is MGHRA and CDR2 is YSYEKL. The CDR3 DNA sequence: TGCGCCAGCAGCCAGGATGACAGGATTGGGACTGAAGCTTTCTTT. It encodes CASSQDDRIGTEAFF.

This chain links TRBV6-5 with TRBJ2-1, with D maybe TRBD1 (6 bases). The germline CDR1 and CDR2 sequences are MNHEY and SVGAGI. The CDR3 is 15 residues long. V lost 5 bases to trimming and J lost 2 bases, with 13 bases between them. The CDR3 coding sequence is TGTGCCAGCAGTCGGCAGGGGTTGGCCTACAATGAGCAGTTCTTC. Translated: CASSRQGLAYNEQFF.

The V call is TRBV5-1, the J call TRBJ2-7; D not certain. The CDR3 is 18 residues long. CDR1 SGHRS and CDR2 YFSETQ come from the germline V gene. Trimming left V 0 bases short and J 3 bases short, with 22 bases between. DNA of the CDR3: TGCGCCAGCAGCTTGGAATTTTCTCTAGATTCTATTAGCTACGAGCAGTACTTC. It specifies CASSLEFSLDSISYEQYF. The full variable domain, in which reference TRBV5-1 and TRBJ2-7 provide the parts outside the CDR3, is KAGVTQTPRYLIKTRGQQVTLSCSPISGHRSVSWYQQTPGQGLQFLFEYFSETQRNKGNFPGRFSGRQFSNSRSEMNVSTLELGDSALYLCASSLEFSLDSISYEQYFGPGTRLTVT.

This clone occurred a few times. The V and J genes are TRBV30 and TRBJ2-3, with D perhaps matching TRBD2 (6 bases). Germline values: CDR1 GTSNPN, CDR2 SVGIG (reference sequence). CDR3 length equals 13 residues. V dropped 4 bases and J dropped 5 bases, with 13 bases sitting between them. Here the CDR3 DNA reads TGTGCCTGGACCACGGGAGAGGAAGATACGCAGTATTTT. Translated, it gives CAWTTGEEDTQYF.

The V call is TRBV2, the J call TRBJ2-2, with D uncertain. This CDR3 has 12 amino acids. Germline CDR1 SNHLY, CDR2 FYNNEI. V shed 11 bases and J shed 1 base, with 8 bases lying between them. The CDR3 sequence is CAVLGNTGELFF. DNA of the CDR3: TGTGCCGTCCTCGGGAACACCGGGGAGCTGTTTTTT.

This chain links TRBV3-1 (or the pseudogene TRBV3-2) with TRBJ2-5; 11 bases line up with TRBD2. CDR1 is LGHDT, CDR2 YNNKEL, per germline (reference sequence). J was trimmed by 4 bases and V by 4 bases; bases with no gene match: 5. CDR3 length: 15 amino acids. The CDR3 DNA is TGTGCCAGCAGCCGTATAGCGGGGGGGCCAGAGACCCAGTACTTC. Its protein is CASSRIAGGPETQYF.

The V and J genes are TRBV29-1 and TRBJ2-7; D is possibly TRBD2 (5 bases). In germline, CDR1 is SQVTM, CDR2 ANQGSEA. There are 12 residues in the CDR3. Deletions cut 6 bases from V and 6 bases from J, with 15 bases between. CDR3 loop: CSVAVSLSEQYF. The CDR3 nucleotides are TGCAGCGTAGCGGTTTCCCTCTCCGAGCAGTACTTC.

The chain couples TRBV7-2 to TRBJ2-1, with 7 bases aligning to TRBD1. Germline values: CDR1 SGHTA, CDR2 FQGNSA. This CDR3 has 14 amino acids. V was clipped by 8 bases and J by 6 bases; unmatched bases: 10. Here the CDR3 reads CASDRVLFFNEQFF. As DNA, the CDR3 is TGTGCCAGCGACAGGGTTTTATTCTTCAATGAGCAGTTCTTC.

Concerning this clone: A much larger clone lies one base from this, so it may be a read error. The chain carries TRBV5-8 and TRBJ1-2, with TRBD1 matching 7 bases. CDR1 and CDR2 from the germline V gene are SGHTS and YDEGEE. The CDR3 loop spans 12 amino acids. V shed 7 bases, J shed 3 bases, and the junction held 3 bases outside the gene matches. DNA for the CDR3: TGTGCCAGCGGAACAGGGGACTATGGCTACACCTTC. Amino acids: CASGTGDYGYTF.

V usage is TRBV19 and J usage is TRBJ1-1; tentatively, D is TRBD1 (5 bases). Germline values: CDR1 LNHDA, CDR2 SQIVND (reference sequence). The CDR3 has 16 residues. Between the trimmed V and J ends, which lost 7 bases and 1 base, there was a span of 19 bases. The CDR3 reads CASTRRSGQKNTEAFF. The CDR3 DNA follows: TGTGCCAGTACCCGACGATCTGGACAAAAGAACACTGAAGCTTTCTTT.

The chain links TRBV11-2 to TRBJ1-6; 10 nucleotides agree with TRBD1. The CDR3 totals 15 residues. Germline trimming cut 5 bases from V and 8 bases from J; bases unmatched to any gene: 6. The germline gives CDR1 SGHAT, CDR2 FQNNGV. The CDR3 protein is CASSEGQGGYSPLHF. The CDR3 DNA follows: TGTGCCAGCAGCGAAGGACAGGGGGGATATTCACCCCTCCACTTT.

The chain couples TRBV19 to TRBJ2-1; D not certain. The ends were cut back, 1 base at V and 5 bases at J, with 3 bases in the middle. CDR3 length equals 12 residues. Germline V CDR1 and CDR2: LNHDA, SQIVND (reference sequence). The CDR3 sequence: CASSIGNNEQFF. DNA for the CDR3: TGTGCCAGTAGTATAGGTAACAATGAGCAGTTCTTC.

J is TRBJ1-2 and V is TRBV28, with TRBD1 as a possible D gene (6 bases). CDR3 length: 12 residues. V dropped 10 bases and J dropped 7 bases, with 16 bases sitting between them. CDR1 is MDHEN, CDR2 SYDVKM, per germline. The CDR3 protein is CATTTGNAGYTF. CDR3 DNA sequence: TGTGCCACAACAACAGGGAACGCTGGCTACACCTTC.

This chain links TRBV3-1 (or the pseudogene TRBV3-2) with TRBJ1-1, with D possibly being TRBD1 (6 bases). Germline CDR1 reads LGHDT; CDR2 reads YNNKEL (reference sequence). The CDR3 length is 14 residues. V shed 1 base and J shed 6 bases, with 12 bases lying between them. The CDR3 DNA follows: TGTGCCAGCAGCCAAGTCAGGGGATCTGCTGAAGCTTTCTTT. It translates to CASSQVRGSAEAFF.

V usage is TRBV12-3 or TRBV12-4 and J usage is TRBJ2-7, with a tentative D call TRBD2 (7 bases). V was shortened by 6 bases and J by 3 bases, with 12 bases between the two germline ends. The CDR3 covers 13 residues. CDR3 residues: CASRSGEGYEQYF. For the CDR3, the DNA is TGTGCCAGCAGGTCAGGGGAGGGCTACGAGCAGTACTTC.

This clone has only one observation. This chain's CDR3 is CATSDYRGNEQYF. Written as DNA, the CDR3 is TGTGCCACCAGTGATTACAGGGGCAACGAGCAGTACTTC. V usage is TRBV24-1 and J usage is TRBJ2-7, with 7 bases fitting TRBD1. The trim removed 2 bases at V and 5 bases at J, leaving 2 bases unmatched. Germline-derived CDR1 and CDR2 are KGHDR and SFDVKD. This CDR3 has 13 residues.

The V and J genes are TRBV20-1 and TRBJ1-1; 10 nucleotides line up with TRBD1. CDR1 is DFQATT, CDR2 SNEGSKA, per germline (reference sequence). The ends lost 3 bases at V and 0 bases at J; junction bases unmatched: 16. The CDR3 loop spans 19 amino acids. The CDR3 protein is CSASALRTGGTSLNTEAFF. DNA for the CDR3: TGCAGTGCTAGTGCATTACGGACAGGGGGAACGTCCTTGAACACTGAAGCTTTCTTT.

J is TRBJ2-1 and V is TRBV3-1 (or the pseudogene TRBV3-2); TRBD2 matches at 11 bases. Per the germline V gene, CDR1 is LGHDT and CDR2 is YNNKEL (reference sequence). With V trimmed by 4 bases and J by 3 bases, 8 bases remained unmatched. The CDR3 spans 17 residues. In nucleotides, the CDR3 is TGTGCCAGCAGCCCTTATAGCGGGGGGGCGGACTACAATGAGCAGTTCTTC. Its protein is CASSPYSGGADYNEQFF.

The rearrangement joins TRBV28 to TRBJ2-7, with D hard to call. The CDR3 covers 10 residues. Trimming shortened V by 8 bases and J by 4 bases, and 6 bases separated the two germline ends. From germline, CDR1 is MDHEN and CDR2 SYDVKM. The CDR3: CASGPYEQYF. The CDR3 nucleotides are TGTGCCAGCGGCCCTTACGAGCAGTACTTC.

The sample holds one count of this clone. The chain combines TRBV19 with TRBJ1-2; 7 nucleotides match TRBD1. Per the germline V gene, CDR1 is LNHDA and CDR2 is SQIVND (reference sequence). CDR3 length: 13 residues. Losses at the gene ends were 5 bases for V and 6 bases for J; bases not matched to a gene: 6. The CDR3 reads CASSATGWDGYTF. The CDR3 DNA is TGTGCCAGTAGTGCGACAGGGTGGGATGGCTACACCTTC.

The V call is TRBV2, the J call TRBJ2-7; 7 bases match TRBD1. CDR3 size: 14 residues. CDR1 SNHLY and CDR2 FYNNEI come from the germline V gene. V shed 6 bases and J 1 base; nucleotides not matched to a gene: 6. This CDR3 reads CASRRQGSSYEQYF. In DNA form, the CDR3 reads TGTGCCAGCAGGCGACAGGGTTCTTCCTACGAGCAGTACTTC. The full variable domain, completed using reference TRBV2 and TRBJ2-7, is EPEVTQTPSHQVTQMGQEVILRCVPISNHLYFYWYRQILGQKVEFLVSFYNNEISEKSEIFDDQFSVERPDGSNFTLKIRSTKLEDSAMYFCASRRQGSSYEQYFGPGTRLTVT.

This clone was observed a handful of times. This chain links TRBV7-2 with TRBJ1-6; D call uncertain. The V end was cut by 0 bases, the J end by 6 bases, with 6 bases between. The CDR3 is 14 residues long. Germline CDR1 SGHTA, CDR2 FQGNSA. The CDR3 loop reads CASSLAGLNSPLHF. For the CDR3, the DNA is TGTGCCAGCAGCTTAGCAGGACTTAATTCACCCCTCCACTTT.

V is TRBV20-1 and J is TRBJ1-1; 8 bases are shared with TRBD1. The ends lost 4 bases at V and 13 bases at J; junction bases unmatched: 8. The CDR3 is 11 residues long. Germline V gene sequence: CDR1 DFQATT, CDR2 SNEGSKA (reference sequence). The CDR3 coding sequence is TGCAGTGCTACCACACAGGGGGGGAGTTTCTTT. It translates to CSATTQGGSFF.

V usage is TRBV6-1 and J usage is TRBJ1-1; a weak D match, TRBD1 (6 bases). This CDR3 is built from 14 residues. Trimming took 3 bases from V and 7 from J, leaving 15 bases between them. Germline CDR1 reads MNHNS; CDR2 reads SASEGT. The CDR3 is CASSDPNRAGEAFF. The CDR3 DNA reads TGTGCCAGCAGTGACCCCAACAGGGCTGGTGAAGCTTTCTTT.